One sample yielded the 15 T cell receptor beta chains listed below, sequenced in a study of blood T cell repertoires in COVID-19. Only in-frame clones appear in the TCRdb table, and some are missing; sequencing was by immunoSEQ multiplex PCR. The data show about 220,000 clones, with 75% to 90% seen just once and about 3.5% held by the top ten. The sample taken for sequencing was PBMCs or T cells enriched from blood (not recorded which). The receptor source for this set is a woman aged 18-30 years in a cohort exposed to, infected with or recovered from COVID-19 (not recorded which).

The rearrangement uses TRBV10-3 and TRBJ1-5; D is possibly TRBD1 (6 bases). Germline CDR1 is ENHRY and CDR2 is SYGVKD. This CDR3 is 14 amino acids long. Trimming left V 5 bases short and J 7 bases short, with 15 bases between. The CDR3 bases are TGTGCCATCAGTTCAAGGGGGGAGGGCCAGCCCCAGCATTTT. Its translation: CAISSRGEGQPQHF.

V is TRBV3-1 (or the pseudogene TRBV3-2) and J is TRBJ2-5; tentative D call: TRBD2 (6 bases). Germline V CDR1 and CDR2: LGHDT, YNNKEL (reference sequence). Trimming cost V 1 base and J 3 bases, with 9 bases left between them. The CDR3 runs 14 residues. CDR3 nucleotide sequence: TGTGCCAGCAGCCAAGCGGGGGTTAAAGAGACCCAGTACTTC. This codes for CASSQAGVKETQYF.

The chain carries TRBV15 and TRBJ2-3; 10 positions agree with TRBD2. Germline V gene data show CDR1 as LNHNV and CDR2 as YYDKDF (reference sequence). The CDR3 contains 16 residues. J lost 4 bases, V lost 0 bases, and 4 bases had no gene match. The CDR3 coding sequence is TGTGCCACCAGCAGAGATCCTAGCGGGGGTGCAGATACGCAGTATTTT. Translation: CATSRDPSGGADTQYF.

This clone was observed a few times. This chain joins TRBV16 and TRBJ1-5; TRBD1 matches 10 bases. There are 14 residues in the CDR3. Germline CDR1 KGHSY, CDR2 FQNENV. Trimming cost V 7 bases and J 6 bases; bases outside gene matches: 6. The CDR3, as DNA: TGTGCCAGCAACCGACAGGGGGCTGGTCAGCCCCAGCATTTT. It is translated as CASNRQGAGQPQHF.

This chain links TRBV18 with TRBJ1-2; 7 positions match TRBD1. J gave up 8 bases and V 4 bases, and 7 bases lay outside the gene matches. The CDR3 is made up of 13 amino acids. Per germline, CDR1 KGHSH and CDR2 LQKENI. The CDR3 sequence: CASSRGTEGGYTF. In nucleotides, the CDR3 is TGTGCCAGCTCACGGGGGACAGAAGGAGGCTACACCTTC.

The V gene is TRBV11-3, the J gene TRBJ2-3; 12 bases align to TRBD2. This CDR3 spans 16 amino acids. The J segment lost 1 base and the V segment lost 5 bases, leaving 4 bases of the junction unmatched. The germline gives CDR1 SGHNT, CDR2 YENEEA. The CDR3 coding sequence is TGTGCCAGCAGCCCACCTAGCGGGAGGGGCACAGATACGCAGTATTTT. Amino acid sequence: CASSPPSGRGTDTQYF.

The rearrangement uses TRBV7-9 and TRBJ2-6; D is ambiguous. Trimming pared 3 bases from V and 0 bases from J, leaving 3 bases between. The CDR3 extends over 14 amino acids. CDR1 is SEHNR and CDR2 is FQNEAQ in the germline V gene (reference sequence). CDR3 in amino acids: CASSLSSGANVLTF. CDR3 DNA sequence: TGTGCCAGCAGCTTGAGCTCTGGGGCCAACGTCCTGACTTTC.

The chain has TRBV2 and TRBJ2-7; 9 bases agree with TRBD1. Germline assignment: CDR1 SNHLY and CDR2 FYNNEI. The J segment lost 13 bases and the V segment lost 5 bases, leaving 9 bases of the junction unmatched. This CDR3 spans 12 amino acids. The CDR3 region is CASSLGTGWLYF. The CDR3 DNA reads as TGTGCCAGCAGTTTGGGGACAGGGTGGTTATACTTC.

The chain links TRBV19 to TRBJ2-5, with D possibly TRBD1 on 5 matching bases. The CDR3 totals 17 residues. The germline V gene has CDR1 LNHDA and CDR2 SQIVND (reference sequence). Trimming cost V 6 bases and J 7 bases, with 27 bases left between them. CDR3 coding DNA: TGTGCCAGTAGCAGAAAAGCCCCTCCGCAGGGCCCGGTGACCCAGTACTTC. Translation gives CASSRKAPPQGPVTQYF.

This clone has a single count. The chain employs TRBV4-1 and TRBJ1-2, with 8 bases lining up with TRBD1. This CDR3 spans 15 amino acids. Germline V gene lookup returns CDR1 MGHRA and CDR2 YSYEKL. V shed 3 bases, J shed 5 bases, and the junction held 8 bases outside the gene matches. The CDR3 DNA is TGCGCCAGCAGCCAGAACGACAGGGGTGAATATGGCTACACCTTC. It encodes CASSQNDRGEYGYTF.

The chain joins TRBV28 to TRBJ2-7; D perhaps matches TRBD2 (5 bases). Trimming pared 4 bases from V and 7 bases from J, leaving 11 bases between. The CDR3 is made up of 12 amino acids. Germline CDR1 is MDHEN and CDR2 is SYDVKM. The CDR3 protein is CASSSRVREQYF. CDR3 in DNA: TGTGCCAGCAGTTCGAGGGTGCGGGAGCAGTACTTC.

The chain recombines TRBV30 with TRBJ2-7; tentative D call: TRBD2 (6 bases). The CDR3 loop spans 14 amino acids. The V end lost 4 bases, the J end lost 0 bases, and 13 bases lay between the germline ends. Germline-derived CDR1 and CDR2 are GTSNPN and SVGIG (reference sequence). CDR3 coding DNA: TGTGCCTGGACCCCGGACTATTTCTCCTACGAGCAGTACTTC. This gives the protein CAWTPDYFSYEQYF.

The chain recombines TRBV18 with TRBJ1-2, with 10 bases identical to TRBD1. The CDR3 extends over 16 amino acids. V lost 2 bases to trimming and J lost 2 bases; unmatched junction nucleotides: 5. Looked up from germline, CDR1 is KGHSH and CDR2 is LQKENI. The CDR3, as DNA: TGTGCCAGCTCACCAATAGGACAGGGGGGAAACTATGGCTACACCTTC. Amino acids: CASSPIGQGGNYGYTF.

CDR3: CASSDVETQYF. Written as DNA, the CDR3 is TGTGCCAGCAGTGACGTGGAGACCCAGTACTTC. The V and J genes are TRBV6-1 and TRBJ2-5; no firm D call. This CDR3 contains 11 residues. Trimming removed 3 bases from V and 5 bases from J, with 4 bases in between. CDR1 and CDR2 (germline): MNHNS, SASEGT.

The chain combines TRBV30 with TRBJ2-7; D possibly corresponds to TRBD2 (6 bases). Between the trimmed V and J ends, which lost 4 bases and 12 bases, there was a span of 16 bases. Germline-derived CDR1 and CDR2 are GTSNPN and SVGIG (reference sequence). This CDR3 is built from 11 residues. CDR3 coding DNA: TGTGCCTGGAAATCCGCCGGGAGTTGGTACTTC. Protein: CAWKSAGSWYF. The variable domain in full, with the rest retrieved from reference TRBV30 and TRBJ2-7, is SQTIHQWPATLVQPVGSPLSLECTVEGTSNPNLYWYRQAAGRGLQLLFYSVGIGQISSEVPQNLSASRPQDRQFILSSKKLLLSDSGFYLCAWKSAGSWYFGPGTRLTVT.